The T cell receptor (beta chain) under discussion was sequenced for a study of T-cell reconstitution after alpha-beta-depleted transplantation in children. General observations from the study: At day 60, the high TCRbeta diversity found in some patients originated from recipient T cells and thymic progenitors that had survived. The study reportedly traced alpha-beta T cells about two months after transplant to several hundred expanded graft clones. At one year after transplant, newly produced T cells mostly accounted for T-cell counts and diversity.

The CDR3 has 18 amino acids. V dropped 5 bases and J dropped 3; count of bases not matched to a gene: 16. CDR1 is KGHSH and CDR2 is LQKENI in the germline V gene. A note on this clonotype: The antigen is undetermined.

The TCRbeta library incorporated unique molecular identifiers. A single record per CDR3 protein comes from TCRdb applying MiXCR to the PCR reads. The sample has around 700,000 distinct CDR3 sequences; around 13% are singletons. The material was PBMCs, obtained before TCRalphabeta/CD19-depleted stem cell transplant. The TCR comes from a girl aged 2 to 9 with congenital amegakaryocytic thrombocytopenia, due to receive a stem cell transplant. The rearrangement links TRBV18 to TRBJ2-7, with 10 bases identical to TRBD1. CDR3 in amino acids: CASSGPGQGPSYFYEQYF. CDR3 in DNA: TGTGCCAGCTCAGGGCCGGGACAGGGGCCCAGTTATTTCTACGAGCAGTACTTC.